The 3 T cell receptor beta chains listed next were all sequenced from one sample in a study of HIV-infected patients and healthy controls. Alpha and beta constant-region primers primed reverse transcription of approximately 500 ng RNA. Alpha and beta chain libraries were made separately by chain-specific third strand synthesis with multiplexing indices. Via MiXCR, TCRdb re-called the 5' RACE reads, giving one row per CDR3 protein. The sample includes about 10,000 distinct CDR3 sequences, about 10% of them seen just once. The repertoire came from unfractionated whole blood and reflected all unsorted peripheral T cells. The specimen comprised blood, sampled before antiretroviral therapy. The receptors come from an adult with HIV infection.

This clonotype was observed a few times. CDR3 DNA sequence: TGTGCCAGCAGTTCCTCCCTGAACACCGGGGAGCTGTTTTTT. Translation: CASSSSLNTGELFF. V and J are TRBV5-8 and TRBJ2-2, with unresolved D. The CDR3 is 14 residues long. The V end was cut by 5 bases, the J end by 1 base, with 9 bases between. Germline assignment: CDR1 SGHTS and CDR2 YDEGEE.

This clonotype was observed a few times. J is TRBJ2-7 and V is TRBV7-2, with TRBD2 matching 11 bases. Trimming removed 5 bases from V and 3 bases from J; junction bases left unmatched: 9. Germline CDR1 reads SGHTA; CDR2 reads FQGNSA. This CDR3 has 16 residues. This chain's CDR3 is CASSPSSLAGDYEQYF. CDR3 nucleotides: TGTGCCAGCAGCCCATCATCACTAGCGGGAGACTACGAGCAGTACTTC.

This clonotype was seen many times. The CDR3 bases are TGTGCCAGCAGTTACAAGCCAGTCTCCTACGAGCAGTACTTC. Translating it yields CASSYKPVSYEQYF. This chain connects TRBV6-5 to TRBJ2-7; D unresolved. Germline values: CDR1 MNHEY, CDR2 SVGAGI. CDR3 size: 14 residues. Trimming removed 2 bases from V and 0 bases from J, with 8 bases in between.